This entry is about one T cell receptor (beta chain). Germline V gene data show CDR1 as KGHDR and CDR2 as SFDVKD. The CDR3 is 12 residues long. Trimming shortened V by 5 bases and J by 1 base, and 5 bases separated the two germline ends. TCRdb keeps only in-frame clones here, not all; method: immunoSEQ multiplex PCR. The repertoire holds about 170,000 clones, roughly 95% seen once, with about 4% in the top ten. The data were obtained in a study of control samples from healthy donors and cancer patients. The chain uses TRBV24-1 and TRBJ2-7; D not certain. This sequence originates from a woman in her sixties or seventies in good health. The sample was blood. The CDR3: CATSADSYEQYF. CDR3 nucleotides: TGTGCCACCAGTGCCGATTCCTACGAGCAGTACTTC.